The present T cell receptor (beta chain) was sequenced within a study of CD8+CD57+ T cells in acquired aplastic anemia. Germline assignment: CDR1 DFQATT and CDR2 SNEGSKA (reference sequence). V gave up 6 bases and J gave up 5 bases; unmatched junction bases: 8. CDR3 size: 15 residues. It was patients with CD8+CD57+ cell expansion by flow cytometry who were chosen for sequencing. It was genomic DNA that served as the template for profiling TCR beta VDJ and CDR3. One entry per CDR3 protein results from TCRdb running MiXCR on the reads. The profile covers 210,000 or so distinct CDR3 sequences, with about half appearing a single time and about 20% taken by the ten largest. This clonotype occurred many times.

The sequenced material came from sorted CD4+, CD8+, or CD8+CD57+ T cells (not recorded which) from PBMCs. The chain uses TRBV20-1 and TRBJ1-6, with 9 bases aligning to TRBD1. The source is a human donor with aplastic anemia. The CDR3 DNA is TGCAGTGCCTCACAGGGGGCAGGGGATAATTCACCCCTCCACTTT. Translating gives CSASQGAGDNSPLHF.